The 9 T cell receptor beta chains below come from one sample, sequenced in a study of CD8 T cells in ankylosing spondylitis. MiXCR, applied by TCRdb to the 5' RACE reads, yields one record per CDR3 protein. The data show about 35,000 distinct CDR3 sequences, 2.5% to 3.5% seen once. Sequences were obtained from blood, either unsorted or a sorted T cell fraction (not recorded which). These receptors all stem from a male donor with ankylosing spondylitis or in good health (not recorded which).

This clonotype was detected ten times or more. The chain is built from TRBV9 and TRBJ1-6; no firm D call. CDR1 and CDR2 (germline): SGDLS, YYNGEE. The CDR3 has 15 residues. The V end was cut by 0 bases, the J end by 7 bases, with 11 bases between. CDR3: CASSVEGRRNSPLHF. The CDR3 DNA reads as TGTGCCAGCAGCGTAGAGGGAAGAAGAAATTCACCCCTCCACTTT.

This clonotype occurred many times. V is TRBV9 and J is TRBJ2-3, with D unresolved. V lost 3 bases to trimming and J lost 0 bases, with 2 bases between them. From germline, CDR1 is SGDLS and CDR2 YYNGEE. The CDR3 runs 12 residues. CDR3 amino acids: CASSGSTDTQYF. The CDR3 DNA follows: TGTGCCAGCAGCGGTAGCACAGATACGCAGTATTTT.

CDR3 sequence (DNA): TGTGCCAGCAGCGTAGAGATAGACAGGCCCGGTTCTGGGGCCAACGTCCTGACTTTC. Encoded protein: CASSVEIDRPGSGANVLTF. The chain uses TRBV9 and TRBJ2-6, with D perhaps TRBD1 (6 bases). From germline, CDR1 is SGDLS and CDR2 YYNGEE. The V gene lost 0 bases and the J gene lost 1 base, with 17 bases spanning the gap. The CDR3 covers 19 residues.

The DNA of the CDR3 is TGTGCCAGCAGTGAAATTGGCGGGAGGCCTCGCTACGAGCAGTACGTC. Amino acids: CASSEIGGRPRYEQYV. V usage is TRBV25-1 and J usage is TRBJ2-7; 8 positions match TRBD2. The J segment lost 3 bases and the V segment lost 2 bases, leaving 9 bases of the junction unmatched. This CDR3 spans 16 amino acids. Germline loops: CDR1 MGHDK, CDR2 SYGVNS.

This clonotype came up many times. The chain recombines TRBV9 with TRBJ1-1; D gene uncertain. The V gene's germline CDR1 is SGDLS and CDR2 YYNGEE. V lost 0 bases to trimming and J lost 2 bases, with 11 bases between them. CDR3 length: 15 amino acids. This chain's CDR3 is CASSVDGRANTEAFF. The DNA for the CDR3 is TGTGCCAGCAGCGTAGATGGTAGGGCAAACACTGAAGCTTTCTTT.

This clonotype was detected ten times or more. The chain combines TRBV9 with TRBJ2-3; the D is unclear. With 3 bases removed from V and 0 bases from J, the gap between germline ends came to 17 bases. The CDR3 length is 17 residues. Germline V gene sequence: CDR1 SGDLS, CDR2 YYNGEE. CDR3 loop: CASSGPGASTSTDTQYF. The CDR3 DNA reads as TGTGCCAGCAGCGGCCCCGGAGCGTCAACTAGCACAGATACGCAGTATTTT.

This clonotype was detected many times. The chain links TRBV9 to TRBJ2-1, with 10 bases matching TRBD1. V shed 3 bases and J 2 bases; nucleotides not matched to a gene: 5. CDR3 length: 16 amino acids. CDR1 and CDR2 (germline): SGDLS, YYNGEE. DNA of the CDR3: TGTGCCAGCAGCGCGCCCGGGACAGGGGCCTACAATGAGCAGTTCTTC. It encodes CASSAPGTGAYNEQFF. Full variable domain (remainder filled in from reference TRBV9 and TRBJ2-1): DSGVTQTPKHLITATGQRVTLRCSPRSGDLSVYWYQQSLDQGLQFLIQYYNGEERAKGNILERFSAQQFPDLHSELNLSSLELGDSALYFCASSAPGTGAYNEQFFGPGTRLTVL.

Ten or more counts support this clonotype. The rearrangement uses TRBV9 and TRBJ2-1; no firm D call. Germline V lookup: CDR1 SGDLS, CDR2 YYNGEE. The V and J ends lost 0 bases and 2 bases respectively, with 9 bases between them. The CDR3 runs to 15 residues. DNA of the CDR3: TGTGCCAGCAGCGTAGAACCCGGTCCCTACAATGAGCAGTTCTTC. It specifies CASSVEPGPYNEQFF.

Ten or more counts support this clonotype. This chain uses TRBV9 with TRBJ2-7, with D unclear. The ends were cut back, 0 bases at V and 2 bases at J, with 9 bases in the middle. The CDR3 runs 14 residues. Germline V gene data show CDR1 as SGDLS and CDR2 as YYNGEE. The CDR3 loop is CASSVGSEPYEQYV. In nucleotides, the CDR3 is TGTGCCAGCAGCGTAGGCTCCGAACCCTACGAGCAGTACGTC.